This T cell receptor beta chain is drawn from a study of tumor-infiltrating lymphocytes in primary liver carcinoma. Reverse transcription of 500 ng total RNA with a constant-region primer produced TCR beta cDNA. Amplification in three nested multiplex PCR rounds with slightly modified ARM-PCR gave rise to TCR beta libraries. Investigators reported that the first two PCR rounds, at around 9 cycles each, used TRBV1-TRBV30 forward primers with a C-beta reverse primer. TCRdb reprocessed the multiplex PCR reads with MiXCR, giving one entry per CDR3 protein. In the table there are around 50,000 distinct CDR3 sequences, about 80% of which are singletons. The source material, roughly 18-32 mg of unsorted bulk tissue, was used to co-extract RNA and DNA. Surgical resection served as treatment for the primary liver carcinoma of these patients. Infection with HBV was chronic in patients; they were treatment-naive.

Comment on this clonotype: Its target is not known. One end of the junction does not line up with germline, which may come from a read error.

The CDR3 contains 13 residues. Germline V gene sequence: CDR1 SQVTM, CDR2 ANQGSEA. Points from the study as a whole: A small share of top clones, only about 7.5-25%, was found in all five tumor regions. With p = 0.039, the top-250-clone fraction in tumors significantly exceeded that in blood.

The V gene is TRBV29-1, the J gene TRBJ2-7, with D tentatively TRBD1 or TRBD2 (5 bases each). This clonotype was sampled from a man between 40 and 49 years old with primary liver carcinoma and hepatitis B virus infection. The sample taken for sequencing was liver tumor tissue from sampling region 3. As to subset: tumor region T3, left-lateral pole. As DNA, the CDR3 is TGCAGCATTGAGTCGGGACCAGGATACGAGCAGTACTTC. Its translation: CSIESGPGYEQYF.